These T cell receptor beta chains were read from a single sample in a study of blood T cell repertoires in COVID-19. Profiling relied on immunoSEQ multiplex PCR, and the TCRdb table lists in-frame clones only, not all of them. The table records under 150,000 clones, approximately 83% of them present only once. Material for sequencing was peripheral blood. Every receptor here comes from a woman aged 60 to 75 with COVID-19, enrolled during active disease. Each CDR3 is given with its conserved first and last residue. Fields, in order: D gene, clone size, V gene, J gene, CDR3 DNA, CDR3 protein. D genes are given only for firm matches. Clone size is shown for a subset of rows, as once, few, many or a class of expanded clone.

D gene: TRBD2
clone size: NA
V gene: TRBV18
J gene: TRBJ2-3
CDR3 DNA: TGTGCCAGCTCACCCGGACTAGCCTGGGTTCAGAGCACAGATACGCAGTATTTT
CDR3 protein: CASSPGLAWVQSTDTQYF

D gene: TRBD1
clone size: few
V gene: TRBV7-6
J gene: TRBJ2-7
CDR3 DNA: TGTGCCAGCAGCCTCGGACAGGGGGGGTACGAGCAGTACTTC
CDR3 protein: CASSLGQGGYEQYF

D gene: TRBD1
clone size: NA
V gene: TRBV19
J gene: TRBJ2-7
CDR3 DNA: TGTGCCAGTAGTATAGGAGGGACAGGCGAGTTCTACGAGCAGTACTTC
CDR3 protein: CASSIGGTGEFYEQYF

D gene: NA
clone size: NA
V gene: TRBV6-5
J gene: TRBJ1-2
CDR3 DNA: TGTGCCAGCAGTTACCCTCAGGGTATTGGCTACACCTTC
CDR3 protein: CASSYPQGIGYTF

D gene: TRBD1
clone size: NA
V gene: TRBV28
J gene: TRBJ1-5
CDR3 DNA: TGTGCCAGCGGACAGGAAGAGCCCCAGCATTTT
CDR3 protein: CASGQEEPQHF

D gene: NA
clone size: NA
V gene: TRBV3-1/TRBV3-2
J gene: TRBJ2-3
CDR3 DNA: TGTGCCAGCAGAGGGGGTATAAGCACAGATACGCAGTATTTT
CDR3 protein: CASRGGISTDTQYF

D gene: NA
clone size: NA
V gene: TRBV3-1/TRBV3-2
J gene: TRBJ2-7
CDR3 DNA: TGTGCCAGCAGCCAAGACTGGCCCGGACAGTCCTACGAGCAGTACTTC
CDR3 protein: CASSQDWPGQSYEQYF

D gene: TRBD1
clone size: NA
V gene: TRBV10-3
J gene: TRBJ1-2
CDR3 DNA: TGTGCCATCAGTGAAATGGCAGGGGGCGGCTATGGCTACACCTTC
CDR3 protein: CAISEMAGGGYGYTF

D gene: TRBD1
clone size: NA
V gene: TRBV6-5
J gene: TRBJ1-5
CDR3 DNA: TGTGCCAGCAGTCGCGACAGGGCCGCTTATCAGCCCCAGCATTTT
CDR3 protein: CASSRDRAAYQPQHF

D gene: TRBD1
clone size: once
V gene: TRBV24-1
J gene: TRBJ2-7
CDR3 DNA: TGTGCCACCCAGGACAGGGGCAGCTCCTACGAGCAGTACTTC
CDR3 protein: CATQDRGSSYEQYF

D gene: TRBD2
clone size: many
V gene: TRBV27
J gene: TRBJ2-1
CDR3 DNA: TGTGCCAGCAGTTTAGGAACTAGACTAGCGGGGCGGAATGAGCAGTTCTTC
CDR3 protein: CASSLGTRLAGRNEQFF

D gene: TRBD1
clone size: NA
V gene: TRBV5-4
J gene: TRBJ2-5
CDR3 DNA: TGTGCCAGCACCATCGAGCCGGGACAGGGCCAAGAGACCCAGTACTTC
CDR3 protein: CASTIEPGQGQETQYF

D gene: TRBD2
clone size: NA
V gene: TRBV6-1
J gene: TRBJ2-5
CDR3 DNA: TGTGCCAGCGGGGAAGGACTAGCGGAGTACCAAGAGACCCAGTACTTC
CDR3 protein: CASGEGLAEYQETQYF

D gene: NA
clone size: few
V gene: TRBV27
J gene: TRBJ1-1
CDR3 DNA: TGTGCCAGCCGACCGGGAGGGGGAATCACTGAAGCTTTCTTT
CDR3 protein: CASRPGGGITEAFF

D gene: TRBD2
clone size: NA
V gene: TRBV14
J gene: TRBJ2-5
CDR3 DNA: TGTGCCAGCAGCCGGGGGTCTAGCGGACAAGAGACCCAGTACTTC
CDR3 protein: CASSRGSSGQETQYF

D gene: TRBD2
clone size: NA
V gene: TRBV19
J gene: TRBJ2-3
CDR3 DNA: TGTGCCAGTAGTGAATCCTCAGGACTAGCGGGGGGCACAGATACGCAGTATTTT
CDR3 protein: CASSESSGLAGGTDTQYF

D gene: TRBD1
clone size: many
V gene: TRBV2
J gene: TRBJ1-1
CDR3 DNA: TGTGCCAGCGGGGGACAGGGGGCCACTGAAGCTTTCTTT
CDR3 protein: CASGGQGATEAFF

D gene: TRBD1
clone size: NA
V gene: TRBV4-1
J gene: TRBJ1-3
CDR3 DNA: TGCGCCAGCAGCCAAGATCAAGGACAGGCGATCTCTGGAAACACCATATATTTT
CDR3 protein: CASSQDQGQAISGNTIYF

D gene: TRBD1
clone size: NA
V gene: TRBV5-4
J gene: TRBJ1-6
CDR3 DNA: TGTGCCAGCAGCCCGGACGGACAGGAAAATAATTCACCCCTCCACTTT
CDR3 protein: CASSPDGQENNSPLHF

D gene: TRBD1
clone size: NA
V gene: TRBV10-2
J gene: TRBJ1-1
CDR3 DNA: TGCGCCAGCAGTGCAGGGGGGAACACTGAAGCTTTCTTT
CDR3 protein: CASSAGGNTEAFF

D gene: TRBD1
clone size: NA
V gene: TRBV4-2
J gene: TRBJ1-2
CDR3 DNA: TGTGCCAGCAGCCAAGAGATCCCCGGGACAGGGGATCTCTATGGCTACACCTTC
CDR3 protein: CASSQEIPGTGDLYGYTF

D gene: TRBD1
clone size: NA
V gene: TRBV10-2
J gene: TRBJ1-6
CDR3 DNA: TGCGCCAGCAAACCGGGACAGGGCGGTTCACCCCTCCACTTT
CDR3 protein: CASKPGQGGSPLHF

D gene: NA
clone size: NA
V gene: TRBV5-8
J gene: TRBJ1-4
CDR3 DNA: TGTGCCAGCACCCCAGGGCAGGGGCGAGGTGAAAAACTGTTTTTT
CDR3 protein: CASTPGQGRGEKLFF

D gene: NA
clone size: NA
V gene: TRBV5-1
J gene: TRBJ2-7
CDR3 DNA: TGCGCCAGCAGCTTGGATCAGGGGCCCTACGAGCAGTACTTC
CDR3 protein: CASSLDQGPYEQYF

D gene: NA
clone size: NA
V gene: TRBV6-5
J gene: TRBJ1-6
CDR3 DNA: TGTGCCAGCGTCTCCGGGAGGGCAGATTCACCCCTCCACTTT
CDR3 protein: CASVSGRADSPLHF

D gene: NA
clone size: NA
V gene: TRBV6-2/TRBV6-3
J gene: TRBJ2-7
CDR3 DNA: TGTGCCAGCACCCCGGCCGGAGGCTTAGGGAATTCCGACTACTCCCCCTCCTACGAGCAGTACTTC
CDR3 protein: CASTPAGGLGNSDYSPSYEQYF

D gene: NA
clone size: NA
V gene: TRBV11-2
J gene: TRBJ2-5
CDR3 DNA: TGTGCCAGCAGCAGACAGGCGCGGGAGACCCAGTACTTC
CDR3 protein: CASSRQARETQYF

D gene: NA
clone size: NA
V gene: TRBV25-1
J gene: TRBJ1-2
CDR3 DNA: TGTGCCAGCAGTGAATATTCCTTGGGGGGTGGCTACACCTTC
CDR3 protein: CASSEYSLGGGYTF

D gene: NA
clone size: NA
V gene: TRBV7-9
J gene: TRBJ1-1
CDR3 DNA: TGTGCCAGCAGCTTCGAAGGGGCCACTGAAGCTTTCTTT
CDR3 protein: CASSFEGATEAFF

D gene: NA
clone size: NA
V gene: TRBV7-2
J gene: TRBJ1-3
CDR3 DNA: TGTGCCAGCAGCTTCGAGGCTACTGGAAACACCATATATTTT
CDR3 protein: CASSFEATGNTIYF

D gene: TRBD1
clone size: NA
V gene: TRBV7-9
J gene: TRBJ1-1
CDR3 DNA: TGTGCCAGCAGCCCAGGACAGGGGGCGGACACTGAAGCTTTCTTT
CDR3 protein: CASSPGQGADTEAFF

D gene: TRBD2
clone size: NA
V gene: TRBV7-8
J gene: TRBJ2-7
CDR3 DNA: TGTGCCAGCAGCTTATCTAGCGGGGGGGCATTTGAGTACGAGCAGTACTTC
CDR3 protein: CASSLSSGGAFEYEQYF

D gene: TRBD1
clone size: NA
V gene: TRBV11-3
J gene: TRBJ2-1
CDR3 DNA: TGTGCCAGCAGTCCCCCCGGGACAGGGTACAATGAGCAGTTCTTC
CDR3 protein: CASSPPGTGYNEQFF

D gene: NA
clone size: NA
V gene: TRBV5-4
J gene: TRBJ2-5
CDR3 DNA: TGTGCCAGCAGCTTGGATCGGGGGCAAGAGACCCAGTACTTC
CDR3 protein: CASSLDRGQETQYF

D gene: NA
clone size: NA
V gene: TRBV19
J gene: TRBJ1-1
CDR3 DNA: TGTGCCAGTAGTATGTCAGGGTTGTTCTCTGAAGCTTTCTTT
CDR3 protein: CASSMSGLFSEAFF

D gene: NA
clone size: NA
V gene: TRBV15
J gene: TRBJ2-3
CDR3 DNA: TGTGCCACCAGCAGAGCGGGAATAGATACGCAGTATTTT
CDR3 protein: CATSRAGIDTQYF

D gene: TRBD1
clone size: NA
V gene: TRBV10-3
J gene: TRBJ2-6
CDR3 DNA: TGTGCCATCAGTGAGTCGGGCAGGGGGCCGCTCAGTCGAGAGGCTGGGGCCAACGTCCTGACTTTC
CDR3 protein: CAISESGRGPLSREAGANVLTF

D gene: TRBD1
clone size: NA
V gene: TRBV11-3
J gene: TRBJ2-3
CDR3 DNA: TGTGCCAGCAGCCACGGACAGGGATTCACAGATACGCAGTATTTT
CDR3 protein: CASSHGQGFTDTQYF

D gene: NA
clone size: NA
V gene: TRBV7-3
J gene: TRBJ2-6
CDR3 DNA: TGTGCCAGCAGCAAAGAGACTTCTGGGGCCAACGTCCTGACTTTC
CDR3 protein: CASSKETSGANVLTF